This is a list of T cell receptor beta chains from one sample in a study of tumor-infiltrating lymphocytes in oesophageal squamous cell carcinoma. TCRdb processed the PCR reads anew with MiXCR; each CDR3 protein has one entry. The data contain approximately 13,000 distinct CDR3 sequences, about half of them singletons. Sequencing was performed on blood. The source of these receptors is a male donor with esophageal squamous cell carcinoma. Both conserved end residues are part of each CDR3. The D gene is left open where the match is weak. Where a row states a size, it is once, few, many or the class of an expanded clone; other rows omit it.

-	-	TRBV28	TRBJ2-3	TGTGCCAGCAGGTCCCCCTTGGGTACAGATACGCAGTATTTT	CASRSPLGTDTQYF
TRBD1	many	TRBV28	TRBJ2-1	TGTGCCAGCACGGACAGGGAACTCTACAATGAGCAGTTCTTC	CASTDRELYNEQFF
TRBD1	once	TRBV7-3	TRBJ2-7	TGTGCCAGCAGCGAGACAGGGTTTGGCGAGCAGTACTTC	CASSETGFGEQYF
TRBD2	many	TRBV4-1	TRBJ2-7	TGCGCCAGCAGCCAAGGACTAGCGCGGTACGAGCAGTACTTC	CASSQGLARYEQYF
TRBD1	large	TRBV7-3	TRBJ2-1	TGTGCCAGCAGCTTATGGGCAGGGGGTTACAATGAGCAGTTCTTC	CASSLWAGGYNEQFF
-	-	TRBV6-8	TRBJ1-5	TGTGCCAGCACCCTGGACAGCTATAGCAATCAGCCCCAGCATTTT	CASTLDSYSNQPQHF
TRBD1	medium-sized	TRBV27	TRBJ2-3	TGTGCCAGCAGAACACGGGGGGACAGGGTCCCTGATACGCAGTATTTT	CASRTRGDRVPDTQYF
TRBD1	-	TRBV19	TRBJ2-2	TGTGCCAGTAGTAGCGGGACAGGGGCTTTTTCGTACACCGGGGAGCTGTTTTTT	CASSSGTGAFSYTGELFF
TRBD1	medium-sized	TRBV7-4	TRBJ1-5	TGTGCCAGCAGCCCTCCCCGACAGGGGCAACCACTTAGCAATCAGCCCCAGCATTTT	CASSPPRQGQPLSNQPQHF
TRBD1	-	TRBV11-1	TRBJ2-7	TGTGCCAGCAGCCGAAATACAGGGGGCTACGAGCAGTACTTC	CASSRNTGGYEQYF
-	-	TRBV7-6	TRBJ2-7	TGTGCCAGCAGCCCAGGAACCGAGCAGTACTTC	CASSPGTEQYF
-	-	TRBV7-2	TRBJ2-5	TGTGCCAGCAGCGTTCAGGGTCAAGAGACCCAGTACTTC	CASSVQGQETQYF
-	-	TRBV7-3	TRBJ2-2	TGTGCCAGCAAGGAGCGGAACACCGGGGAGCTGTTTTTT	CASKERNTGELFF
-	-	TRBV11-1	TRBJ2-1	TGTGCCAGCACTCGTAATTCGTACTCCTACAATGAGCAGTTCTTC	CASTRNSYSYNEQFF
-	-	TRBV28	TRBJ2-7	TGTGCCAGCAGATCGACAATAGCGCACGAGCAGTACTTC	CASRSTIAHEQYF
-	-	TRBV6-6	TRBJ2-5	TGTGCCAGCAGTGATTGGGTGGAGACCCAGTACTTC	CASSDWVETQYF
TRBD2	-	TRBV6-1	TRBJ2-1	TGTGCCAGCAGAGGGACTAGCGGGAGTAACTACAATGAGCAGTTCTTC	CASRGTSGSNYNEQFF
-	many	TRBV7-9	TRBJ1-2	TGTGCCAGCAGCTTAGCCCCCCTGAATCCCTATGGCTACACCTTC	CASSLAPLNPYGYTF
-	-	TRBV6-2/TRBV6-3	TRBJ1-2	TGTGCCAGCAGGGACACAGGGTATGGCTACACCTTC	CASRDTGYGYTF
-	-	TRBV7-8	TRBJ2-3	TGTGCCAGCAGCCTGTGGGGAGGCGTGGGGCAGTATTTT	CASSLWGGVGQYF
-	-	TRBV7-9	TRBJ1-1	TGTGCCAGCAGCCATTTTATGGCACTGAACACTGAAGCTTTCTTT	CASSHFMALNTEAFF
TRBD1	-	TRBV7-2	TRBJ2-3	TGTGCCAGCAGCGCGAACAGGGGGCGGGATACGCAGTATTTT	CASSANRGRDTQYF
-	-	TRBV7-2	TRBJ2-1	TGTGCCAGCAGCTCTGACTTGGGCATCAATGAGCAGTTCTTC	CASSSDLGINEQFF
TRBD2	few	TRBV30	TRBJ2-3	TGTGCCTGGAGTCGGCGGGAGGGGGATACGCAGTATTTT	CAWSRREGDTQYF
-	-	TRBV5-1	TRBJ2-2	TGCGCCAGCAGCGTGGGGATATCTACCGGGGAGCTGTTTTTT	CASSVGISTGELFF
-	many	TRBV7-9	TRBJ2-6	TGTGCCAGCATCCCCTCTGGGGCCAACGTCCTGACTTTC	CASIPSGANVLTF
-	large	TRBV7-8	TRBJ1-2	TGTGCCAGCAGCCGGGGACTTGGGGGCTACACCTTC	CASSRGLGGYTF
-	-	TRBV28	TRBJ1-2	TGTGCCAGCACCTTCATAGGGACCGTGAACTTCTATGGCTACACCTTC	CASTFIGTVNFYGYTF
TRBD1	-	TRBV11-1	TRBJ1-1	TGTGCCAGCAGCGCACAGGGGATCGCTGAAGCTTTCTTT	CASSAQGIAEAFF